This passage covers 30 T cell receptor beta chains from one sample sequenced in a study of T cell responses to AZD1222 COVID-19 vaccine (dated by TCRdb to the early 2020s). Libraries were built with the immunoSEQ multiplex PCR assay. TCRdb carries this immuneACCESS record with in-frame sequences only. Its versions omit some clonotypes, under half of them owing to an unresolved V gene in the studies checked, with the rest unexplained. The sample table shows about 17,000 clones, and about 80% are seen once. The ten most abundant clones make up 14% of the sample. Explained via the paper, the time point label denotes: about 28 days (+/-7) after the second vaccine dose. The starting material was peripheral blood, obtained 28 days after the second AZD1222 dose. All receptors come from an adult who received the AZD1222 COVID-19 vaccine.

The chain combines TRBV19 with TRBJ1-2, with 10 bases identical to TRBD1. This CDR3 has 14 amino acids. Looked up from germline, CDR1 is LNHDA and CDR2 is SQIVND (reference sequence). With 7 bases clipped from V and 5 bases from J, the junction kept 7 bases outside the gene matches. Written as DNA, the CDR3 is TGTGCCAGTACCGGGACAGGGGAATATTATGGCTACACCTTC. Its translation: CASTGTGEYYGYTF.

This clone has a single count. The genes are TRBV6-2 or TRBV6-3 and TRBJ2-7; D call uncertain. V shed 2 bases and J shed 3 bases, with 5 bases lying between them. CDR3 length: 12 amino acids. Germline lookup yields CDR1 MNHEY and CDR2 SVGEGT. As DNA, the CDR3 is TGTGCCAGCAGTTACGGGCGCTACGAGCAGTACTTC. The encoded protein is CASSYGRYEQYF.

The chain recombines TRBV4-2 with TRBJ2-3; unclear D gene. The germline V gene encodes CDR1 LGHNA and CDR2 YNFKEQ. The CDR3 length is 15 residues. V lost 4 bases to trimming and J lost 0 bases, with 11 bases between them. CDR3 loop: CASSLIEDSTDTQYF. The CDR3 DNA reads as TGTGCCAGCAGCCTCATTGAGGACAGCACAGATACGCAGTATTTT.

This clone has only a few counts. The rearrangement links TRBV10-1 to TRBJ2-7; D may be TRBD1 or TRBD2 (5 bases each). The CDR3 loop spans 14 amino acids. CDR1 and CDR2 from the germline V gene are WNHNN and SYGVQD (reference sequence). V was cut by 4 bases and J by 5 bases, with 15 bases left in between. The CDR3 spells CASSATGTRHEQYF. As DNA, the CDR3 is TGCGCCAGCAGTGCCACCGGGACCCGCCACGAGCAGTACTTC.

CDR3: CASSLLEKGYTF. CDR3 DNA sequence: TGTGCCAGCAGCCTACTCGAGAAGGGCTACACCTTC. The gene calls are TRBV3-1 (or the pseudogene TRBV3-2) and TRBJ1-2; the D is unclear. From germline, CDR1 is LGHDT and CDR2 YNNKEL (reference sequence). With 4 bases removed from V and 8 bases from J, the gap between germline ends came to 11 bases. The CDR3 length is 12 residues.

The chain links TRBV9 to TRBJ2-7, with D possibly TRBD1 on 6 matching bases. The CDR3 is made up of 14 amino acids. Between the trimmed V and J ends, which lost 4 bases and 2 bases, there was a span of 13 bases. Looked up from germline, CDR1 is SGDLS and CDR2 is YYNGEE. The CDR3 nucleotides read TGTGCCAGCAGCTCAGGGACACGGCCCTACGAGCAGTACTTC. Protein: CASSSGTRPYEQYF.

The rearrangement uses TRBV19 and TRBJ1-1, with 8 bases aligning to TRBD1. J was trimmed by 2 bases and V by 8 bases; bases with no gene match: 4. The germline gives CDR1 LNHDA, CDR2 SQIVND (reference sequence). CDR3 length: 13 residues. CDR3 loop: CASRDRGNTEAFF. In nucleotides, the CDR3 is TGTGCCAGTCGTGACAGGGGTAACACTGAAGCTTTCTTT.

The rearrangement uses TRBV18 and TRBJ2-3; 8 nucleotides agree with TRBD1. CDR1 is KGHSH and CDR2 is LQKENI in the germline V gene. The CDR3 consists of 18 residues. J gave up 4 bases and V 6 bases, and 18 bases lay outside the gene matches. In nucleotides, the CDR3 is TGTGCCAGCTCCCCGGAACCTGGCGCAGGGGGCTGGGCAGATACGCAGTATTTT. It codes for CASSPEPGAGGWADTQYF.

This clone was counted once. The chain is built from TRBV28 and TRBJ1-5; 8 bases are shared with TRBD1. Germline values: CDR1 MDHEN, CDR2 SYDVKM. The CDR3 is 15 amino acids. Losses at the gene ends were 4 bases for V and 1 base for J; bases not matched to a gene: 3. CDR3 in DNA: TGTGCCAGCAGTTCTACAGGGGGAAGCAATCAGCCCCAGCATTTT. Protein sequence: CASSSTGGSNQPQHF.

The chain is built from TRBV23-1 and TRBJ1-5; 8 positions agree with TRBD1. TRBV23-1 is an ORF for which the function is uncertain. CDR3 size: 18 residues. The V gene end was trimmed by 0 bases and the J gene end by 7 bases; junction bases not matched to a gene: 14. The CDR3 DNA is TGCGCCAGCAGTCAATCTTTCAGGTCGGACAGGGTGAGGCAGCCCCAGCATTTT. Residues: CASSQSFRSDRVRQPQHF.

This clone has more than one count but fewer than ten. The chain is built from TRBV5-1 and TRBJ1-2; possibly TRBD1 for D (6 bases). Between the trimmed V and J ends, which lost 1 base and 7 bases, there was a span of 11 bases. Germline values: CDR1 SGHRS, CDR2 YFSETQ. The CDR3 contains 13 residues. CDR3: CASSLIQGSGYTF. The CDR3 DNA is TGCGCCAGCAGCTTGATACAGGGCAGTGGCTACACCTTC.

The V gene is TRBV12-3 or TRBV12-4, the J gene TRBJ1-1, with no clear D. The CDR3 has 12 residues. V was cut by 10 bases and J by 3 bases, with 12 bases left in between. The DNA of the CDR3 is TGTGCCATCCAATTGTTTGACACTGAAGCTTTCTTT. Protein sequence: CAIQLFDTEAFF.

This chain links TRBV9 with TRBJ1-1; D ambiguous. V was cut by 0 bases and J by 0 bases, with 6 bases left in between. Per the germline V gene, CDR1 is SGDLS and CDR2 is YYNGEE. The CDR3 length is 14 residues. The CDR3 reads CASSVGTVNTEAFF. CDR3 DNA sequence: TGTGCCAGCAGCGTAGGGACGGTGAACACTGAAGCTTTCTTT.

The sample holds one count of this clone. V usage is TRBV6-6 and J usage is TRBJ2-7; D is perhaps TRBD2 (8 bases). The V and J ends lost 9 bases and 3 bases respectively, with 15 bases between them. CDR1 is MNHNY and CDR2 is SVGAGI in the germline V gene (reference sequence). The CDR3 length is 13 residues. CDR3 DNA sequence: TGTGCCAGTTCGGGGGGGACAGTCTACGAGCAGTACTTC. Amino acids: CASSGGTVYEQYF.

The gene calls are TRBV29-1 and TRBJ1-1, with D unresolved. This CDR3 contains 13 residues. CDR1 and CDR2 from the germline V gene are SQVTM and ANQGSEA. V lost 0 bases and J lost 0, with 5 bases in between. CDR3: CSVEEALNTEAFF. The DNA of the CDR3 is TGCAGCGTTGAAGAGGCATTGAACACTGAAGCTTTCTTT.

The CDR3 nucleotides are TGTGCCAGCAGCCAAGATCACTACGAGCAGTACTTC. Its translation: CASSQDHYEQYF. This chain links TRBV3-1 (or the pseudogene TRBV3-2) with TRBJ2-7, with D uncertain. V was pared by 0 bases and J by 3 bases, with 3 bases between. Germline loops: CDR1 LGHDT, CDR2 YNNKEL (reference sequence). The CDR3 is made up of 12 amino acids.

The chain has TRBV28 and TRBJ2-7; D remains unclear. CDR3 length equals 15 residues. Per germline, CDR1 MDHEN and CDR2 SYDVKM. Trimming cost V 3 bases and J 0 bases, with 12 bases left between them. Written as DNA, the CDR3 is TGTGCCAGCAGTTTCGCCTTCCGCGGCTCCTACGAGCAGTACTTC. Its translation is CASSFAFRGSYEQYF.

This clone was detected only a few times. The chain has TRBV7-9 and TRBJ1-3, with 9 bases identical to TRBD1. The trim removed 4 bases at V and 4 bases at J, leaving 5 bases unmatched. This CDR3 has 15 amino acids. The germline V gene encodes CDR1 SEHNR and CDR2 FQNEAQ (reference sequence). The CDR3 DNA follows: TGTGCCAGCAGCTCCGGGACAGGGCAGGGAAACACCATATATTTT. This translates into CASSSGTGQGNTIYF.

The sample holds one count of this clone. This chain links TRBV5-1 with TRBJ2-5; 10 bases align to TRBD2. The CDR3 covers 15 residues. Germline CDR1 SGHRS, CDR2 YFSETQ. V lost 5 bases to trimming and J lost 5 bases; unmatched junction nucleotides: 9. CDR3 in DNA: TGCGCCAGCAGTTTAACTAGCGGGGAGGGCGAGACCCAGTACTTC. Protein sequence: CASSLTSGEGETQYF.

The J gene is TRBJ1-1, the V gene TRBV28; D is unresolved. V shed 5 bases and J shed 4 bases, with 14 bases lying between them. This CDR3 contains 14 residues. From germline, CDR1 is MDHEN and CDR2 SYDVKM. The CDR3 nucleotides are TGTGCCAGCAGTGAGAAGGGTCCGAGCACTGAAGCTTTCTTT. Protein product: CASSEKGPSTEAFF.

The rearrangement joins TRBV24-1 to TRBJ2-3; D is ambiguous. The V gene's germline CDR1 is KGHDR and CDR2 SFDVKD. This CDR3 has 13 amino acids. V was pared by 5 bases and J by 5 bases, with 10 bases between. CDR3 DNA sequence: TGTGCCACCAGTGGGGCGGAGAAAGATACGCAGTATTTT. Its translation is CATSGAEKDTQYF.

The V call is TRBV27, the J call TRBJ2-7; D tentatively fits TRBD1 or TRBD2 (7 bases each). Germline lookup yields CDR1 MNHEY and CDR2 SMNVEV (reference sequence). CDR3 length equals 17 residues. V lost 3 bases and J lost 5, with 23 bases in between. The CDR3 nucleotides are TGTGCCAGCAGTTTTAAACGGGGAGGGGGCGCAGTGAACGAGCAGTACTTC. Translating gives CASSFKRGGGAVNEQYF.

The chain joins TRBV10-3 to TRBJ2-7; 9 positions match TRBD1. The germline gives CDR1 ENHRY, CDR2 SYGVKD. J gave up 4 bases and V 5 bases, and 3 bases lay outside the gene matches. This CDR3 has 13 amino acids. CDR3 nucleotide sequence: TGTGCCATCAGTCCGGGACAGGGTTACGAGCAGTACTTC. It yields the protein CAISPGQGYEQYF.

The V and J genes are TRBV29-1 and TRBJ1-2; the D gene is possibly TRBD1 (5 bases). Germline assignment: CDR1 SQVTM and CDR2 ANQGSEA. The CDR3 has 13 residues. Trimming left V 4 bases short and J 0 bases short, with 9 bases between. The CDR3 region has the DNA TGCAGCGTTGGGGGGGTTGCTAACTATGGCTACACCTTC. As protein: CSVGGVANYGYTF.

The rearrangement joins TRBV29-1 to TRBJ1-4; possibly TRBD1 for D (6 bases). Trimming shortened V by 5 bases and J by 6 bases, and 19 bases separated the two germline ends. CDR1 SQVTM and CDR2 ANQGSEA come from the germline V gene. This CDR3 contains 15 residues. CDR3 protein: CSVSRRGAGDEKLFF. Written as DNA, the CDR3 is TGCAGCGTTTCCCGGCGGGGGGCGGGGGATGAAAAACTGTTTTTT.

The V call is TRBV10-3, the J call TRBJ1-4; no clear D. Germline CDR1 and CDR2: ENHRY and SYGVKD. V lost 4 bases and J lost 3, with 6 bases in between. This CDR3 comprises 13 residues. CDR3: CAISVRPNEKLFF. The CDR3 DNA is TGTGCCATCAGTGTCAGACCTAATGAAAAACTGTTTTTT.

V is TRBV5-8 and J is TRBJ1-1; perhaps TRBD1 as D (5 bases). The CDR3 is 14 amino acids. The V end lost 0 bases, the J end lost 6 bases, and 12 bases lay between the germline ends. CDR1 is SGHTS and CDR2 is YDEGEE in the germline V gene. The CDR3 protein is CASSLVEGKAEAFF. CDR3 coding DNA: TGTGCCAGCAGCTTGGTAGAGGGGAAGGCTGAAGCTTTCTTT.

This chain uses TRBV29-1 with TRBJ1-2; 7 nucleotides align to TRBD1. CDR1 SQVTM and CDR2 ANQGSEA come from the germline V gene. The CDR3 sequence is 14 residues long. V dropped 4 bases and J dropped 8; count of bases not matched to a gene: 13. CDR3 DNA: TGCAGCGTTGGGGGAACCGAGACAGGGATCGGCTACACCTTC. It is translated as CSVGGTETGIGYTF.

The chain links TRBV7-2 to TRBJ2-2, with 7 bases that match TRBD2. V dropped 1 base and J dropped 2; count of bases not matched to a gene: 4. This CDR3 has 16 residues. CDR1 and CDR2 from the germline V gene are SGHTA and FQGNSA. This CDR3 reads CASSLEASGNTGELFF. The CDR3 DNA sequence: TGTGCCAGCAGCTTAGAGGCTAGCGGAAACACCGGGGAGCTGTTTTTT.

The CDR3 loop reads CASSPGLAGADTQYF. The CDR3 nucleotides read TGTGCCAGCAGCCCTGGACTAGCGGGGGCAGATACGCAGTATTTT. The gene calls are TRBV7-2 and TRBJ2-3; 13 nucleotides match TRBD2. Trimming cost V 5 bases and J 4 bases; bases outside gene matches: 3. The V gene's germline CDR1 is SGHTA and CDR2 FQGNSA. The CDR3 is 15 amino acids.